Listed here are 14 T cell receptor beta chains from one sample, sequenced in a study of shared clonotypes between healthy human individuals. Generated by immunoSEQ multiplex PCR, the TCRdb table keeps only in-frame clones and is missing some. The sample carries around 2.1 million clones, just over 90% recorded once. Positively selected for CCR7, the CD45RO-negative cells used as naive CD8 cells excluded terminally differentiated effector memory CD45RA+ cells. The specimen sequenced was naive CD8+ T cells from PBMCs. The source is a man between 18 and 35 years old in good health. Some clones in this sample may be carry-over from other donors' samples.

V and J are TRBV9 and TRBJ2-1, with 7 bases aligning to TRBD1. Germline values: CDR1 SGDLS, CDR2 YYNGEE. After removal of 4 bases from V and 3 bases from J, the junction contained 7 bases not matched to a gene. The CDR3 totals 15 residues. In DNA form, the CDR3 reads TGTGCCAGCAGCCCGACAGGGAATTACTACAATGAGCAGTTCTTC. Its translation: CASSPTGNYYNEQFF.

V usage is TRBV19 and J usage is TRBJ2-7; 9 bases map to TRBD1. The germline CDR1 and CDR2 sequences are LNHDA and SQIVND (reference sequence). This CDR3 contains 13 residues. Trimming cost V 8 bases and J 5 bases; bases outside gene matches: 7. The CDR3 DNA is TGTGCCAGTGCTGGACAGGGGTGGAACGAGCAGTACTTC. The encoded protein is CASAGQGWNEQYF. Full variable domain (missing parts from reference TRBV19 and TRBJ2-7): DGGITQSPKYLFRKEGQNVTLSCEQNLNHDAMYWYRQDPGQGLRLIYYSQIVNDFQKGDIAEGYSVSREKKESFPLTVTSAQKNPTAFYLCASAGQGWNEQYFGPGTRLTVT.

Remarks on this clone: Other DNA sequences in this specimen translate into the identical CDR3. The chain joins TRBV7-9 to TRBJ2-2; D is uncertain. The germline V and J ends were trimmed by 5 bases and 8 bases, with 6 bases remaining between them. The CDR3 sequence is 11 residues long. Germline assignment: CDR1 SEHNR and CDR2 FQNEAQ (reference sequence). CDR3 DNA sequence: TGTGCCAGCAGCCGCAGTGGGGAGCTGTTTTTT. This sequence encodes CASSRSGELFF.

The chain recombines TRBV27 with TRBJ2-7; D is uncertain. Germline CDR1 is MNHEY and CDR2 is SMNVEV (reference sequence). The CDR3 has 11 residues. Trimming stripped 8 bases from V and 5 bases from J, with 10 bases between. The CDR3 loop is CASPQVDEQYF. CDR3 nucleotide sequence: TGTGCCAGCCCCCAGGTAGACGAGCAGTACTTC.

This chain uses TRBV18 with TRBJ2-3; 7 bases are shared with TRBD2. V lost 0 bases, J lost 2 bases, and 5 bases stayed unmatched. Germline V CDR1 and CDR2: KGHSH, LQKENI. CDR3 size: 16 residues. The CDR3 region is CASSPPRGRDTDTQYF. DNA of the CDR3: TGTGCCAGCTCACCACCGCGCGGGAGAGACACAGATACGCAGTATTTT.

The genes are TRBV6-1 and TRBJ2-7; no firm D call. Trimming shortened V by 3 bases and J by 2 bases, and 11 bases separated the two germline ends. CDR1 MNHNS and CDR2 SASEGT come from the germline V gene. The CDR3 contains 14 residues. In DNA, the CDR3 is TGTGCCAGCAGTGATTGGGGTTCCCCCTACGAGCAGTACTTC. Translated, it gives CASSDWGSPYEQYF.

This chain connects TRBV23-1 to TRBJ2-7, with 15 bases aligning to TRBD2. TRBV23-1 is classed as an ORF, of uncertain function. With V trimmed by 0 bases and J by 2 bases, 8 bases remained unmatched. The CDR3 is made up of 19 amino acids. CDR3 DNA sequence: TGCGCCAGCAGTCAATCTTGGGGACTAGCGGGAGGAACCCCCTACGAGCAGTACTTC. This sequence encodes CASSQSWGLAGGTPYEQYF.

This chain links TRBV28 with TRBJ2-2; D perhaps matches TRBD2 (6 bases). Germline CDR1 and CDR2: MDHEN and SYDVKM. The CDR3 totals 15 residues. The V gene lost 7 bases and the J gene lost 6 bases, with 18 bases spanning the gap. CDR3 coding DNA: TGTGCCAGCAAGCAGGGACTCCTACCTGCCGGGGAGCTGTTTTTT. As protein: CASKQGLLPAGELFF. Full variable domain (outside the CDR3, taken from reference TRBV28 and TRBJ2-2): DVKVTQSSRYLVKRTGEKVFLECVQDMDHENMFWYRQDPGLGLRLIYFSYDVKMKEKGDIPEGYSVSREKKERFSLILESASTNQTSMYLCASKQGLLPAGELFFGEGSRLTVL.

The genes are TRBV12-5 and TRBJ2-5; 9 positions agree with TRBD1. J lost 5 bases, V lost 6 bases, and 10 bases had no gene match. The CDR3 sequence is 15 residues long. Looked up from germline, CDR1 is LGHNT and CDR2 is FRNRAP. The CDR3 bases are TGTGCTAGTGGCCCGGAACAGGGGGCTTGGGAGACCCAGTACTTC. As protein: CASGPEQGAWETQYF.

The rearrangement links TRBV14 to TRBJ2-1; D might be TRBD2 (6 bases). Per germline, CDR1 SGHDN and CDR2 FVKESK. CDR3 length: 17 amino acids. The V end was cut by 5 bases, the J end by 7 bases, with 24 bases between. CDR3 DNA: TGTGCCAGCAGCTCGGGAGTGGGGACCATGGGGGGTAATGAGCAGTTCTTC. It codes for CASSSGVGTMGGNEQFF.

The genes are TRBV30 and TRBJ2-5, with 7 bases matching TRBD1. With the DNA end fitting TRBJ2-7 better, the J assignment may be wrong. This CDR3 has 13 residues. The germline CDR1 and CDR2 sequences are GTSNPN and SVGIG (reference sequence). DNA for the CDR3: TGTGCCTGGAACCTCGGGACAGTATACGAGCAGTACTTC. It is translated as CAWNLGTVYEQYF.

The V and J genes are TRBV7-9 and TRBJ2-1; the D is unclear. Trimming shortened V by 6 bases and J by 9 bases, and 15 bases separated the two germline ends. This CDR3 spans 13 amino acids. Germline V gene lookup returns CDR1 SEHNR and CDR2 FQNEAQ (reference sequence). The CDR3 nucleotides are TGTGCCAGCAGTACGCAGCGTACGGGTGAGCAGTTCTTC. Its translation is CASSTQRTGEQFF. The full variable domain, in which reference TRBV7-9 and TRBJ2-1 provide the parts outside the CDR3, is DTGVSQNPRHKITKRGQNVTFRCDPISEHNRLYWYRQTLGQGPEFLTYFQNEAQLEKSRLLSDRFSAERPKGSFSTLEIQRTEQGDSAMYLCASSTQRTGEQFFGPGTRLTVL.

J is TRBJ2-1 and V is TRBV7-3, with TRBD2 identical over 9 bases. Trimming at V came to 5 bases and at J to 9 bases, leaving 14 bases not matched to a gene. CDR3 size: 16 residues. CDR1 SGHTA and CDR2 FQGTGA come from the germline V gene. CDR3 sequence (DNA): TGTGCCAGCAGCCGTTGGCTAGCGGGAACGAACGGTGAGCAGTTCTTC. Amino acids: CASSRWLAGTNGEQFF.

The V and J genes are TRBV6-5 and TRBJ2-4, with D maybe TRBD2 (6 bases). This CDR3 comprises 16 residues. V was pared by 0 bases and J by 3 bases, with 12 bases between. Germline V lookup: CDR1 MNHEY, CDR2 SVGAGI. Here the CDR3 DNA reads TGTGCCAGCAGTTACTCCCGGCGGGAAAGCAAAAACATTCAGTACTTC. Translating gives CASSYSRRESKNIQYF.